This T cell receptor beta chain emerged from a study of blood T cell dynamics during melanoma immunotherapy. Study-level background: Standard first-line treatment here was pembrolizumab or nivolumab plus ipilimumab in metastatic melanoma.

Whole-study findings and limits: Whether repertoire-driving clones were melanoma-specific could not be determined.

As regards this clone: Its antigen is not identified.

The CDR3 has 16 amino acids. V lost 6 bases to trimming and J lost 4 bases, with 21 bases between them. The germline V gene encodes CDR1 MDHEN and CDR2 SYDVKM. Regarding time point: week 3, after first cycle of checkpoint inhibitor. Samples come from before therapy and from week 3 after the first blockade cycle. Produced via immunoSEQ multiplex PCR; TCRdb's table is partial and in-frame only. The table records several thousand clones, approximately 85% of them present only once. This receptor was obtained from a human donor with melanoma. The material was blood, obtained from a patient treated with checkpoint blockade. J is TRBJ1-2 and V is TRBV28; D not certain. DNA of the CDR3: TGTGCCAGCAGCGACCCCGGGAGGGCCTTCGTCTATGGCTACACCTTC. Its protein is CASSDPGRAFVYGYTF.